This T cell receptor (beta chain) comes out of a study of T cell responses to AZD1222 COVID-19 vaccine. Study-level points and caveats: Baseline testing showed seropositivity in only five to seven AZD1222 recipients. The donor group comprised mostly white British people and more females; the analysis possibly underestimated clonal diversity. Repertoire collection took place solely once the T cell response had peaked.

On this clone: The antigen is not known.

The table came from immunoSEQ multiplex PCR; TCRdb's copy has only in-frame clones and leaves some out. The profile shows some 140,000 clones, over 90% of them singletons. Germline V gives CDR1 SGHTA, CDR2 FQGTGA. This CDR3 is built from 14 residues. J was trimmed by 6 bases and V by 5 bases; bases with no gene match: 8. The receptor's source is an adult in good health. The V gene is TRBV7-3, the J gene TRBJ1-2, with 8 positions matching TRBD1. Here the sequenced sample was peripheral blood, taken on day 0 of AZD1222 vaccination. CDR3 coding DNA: TGTGCCAGCAGCCCTGGACAGGGTCTTGATGGCTACACCTTC. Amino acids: CASSPGQGLDGYTF. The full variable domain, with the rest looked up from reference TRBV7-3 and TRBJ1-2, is GAGVSQTPSNKVTEKGKYVELRCDPISGHTALYWYRQSLGQGPEFLIYFQGTGAADDSGLPNDRFFAVRPEGSVSTLKIQRTERGDSAVYLCASSPGQGLDGYTFGSGTRLTVV.